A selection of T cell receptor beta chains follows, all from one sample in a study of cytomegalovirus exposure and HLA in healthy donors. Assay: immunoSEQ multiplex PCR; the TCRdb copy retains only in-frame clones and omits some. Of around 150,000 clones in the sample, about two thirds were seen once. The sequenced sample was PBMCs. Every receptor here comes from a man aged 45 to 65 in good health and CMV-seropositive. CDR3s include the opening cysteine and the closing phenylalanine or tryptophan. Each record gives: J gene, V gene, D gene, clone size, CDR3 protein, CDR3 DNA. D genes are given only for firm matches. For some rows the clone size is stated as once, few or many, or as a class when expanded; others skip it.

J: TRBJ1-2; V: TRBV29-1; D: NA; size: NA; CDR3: CGAGGAEGYTF; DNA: TGCGGAGCGGGGGGCGCGGAAGGCTACACCTTC
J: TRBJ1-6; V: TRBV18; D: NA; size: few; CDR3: CASSPGGDSPLHF; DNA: TGTGCCAGCTCCCCCGGCGGGGACTCACCCCTCCACTTT
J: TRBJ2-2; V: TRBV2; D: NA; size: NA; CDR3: CANKEDTNTGELFF; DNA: TGTGCCAACAAAGAGGATACGAACACCGGGGAGCTGTTTTTT
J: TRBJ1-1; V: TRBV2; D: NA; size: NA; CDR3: CASSPAGDTEAFF; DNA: TGTGCCAGCAGTCCGGCCGGGGACACTGAAGCTTTCTTT
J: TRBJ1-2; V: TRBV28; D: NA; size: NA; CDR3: CASSLALQGYGYTF; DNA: TGTGCCAGCAGTTTAGCCCTACAGGGCTATGGCTACACCTTC
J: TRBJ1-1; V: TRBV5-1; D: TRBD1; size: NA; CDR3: CASSPEGDRATRF; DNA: TGCGCCAGCAGCCCGGAGGGGGACAGGGCTACTCGGTTT
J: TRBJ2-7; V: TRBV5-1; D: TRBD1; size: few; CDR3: CASSTWTGIRDGTYEQYF; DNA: TGCGCCAGCAGCACCTGGACAGGGATCAGGGACGGGACCTACGAGCAGTACTTC
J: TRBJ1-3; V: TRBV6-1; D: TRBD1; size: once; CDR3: CASSGLHRGTGNTIYF; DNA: TGTGCCAGCAGTGGACTTCACAGGGGAACTGGAAACACCATATATTTT
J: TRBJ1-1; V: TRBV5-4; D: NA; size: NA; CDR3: CASRSRGENTEAFF; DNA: TGTGCCAGCAGATCTCGGGGGGAAAACACTGAAGCTTTCTTT
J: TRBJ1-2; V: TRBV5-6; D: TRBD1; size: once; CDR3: CASTSRLTGANYGYTF; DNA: TGTGCCAGCACCTCCCGGTTAACAGGGGCTAACTATGGCTACACCTTC
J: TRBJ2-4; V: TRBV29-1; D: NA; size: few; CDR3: CSVEDRSRSRLAKNIQYF; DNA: TGCAGCGTTGAAGATCGGTCAAGGAGTAGACTAGCCAAAAACATTCAGTACTTC
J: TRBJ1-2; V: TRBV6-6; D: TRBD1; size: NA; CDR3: CASSPTGANYGYTF; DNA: TGTGCCAGCAGTCCCACAGGGGCTAACTATGGCTACACCTTC
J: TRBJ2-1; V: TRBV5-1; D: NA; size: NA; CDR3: CASSPGWTEGIEQFF; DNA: TGCGCCAGCAGCCCGGGCTGGACGGAGGGGATAGAGCAGTTCTTC
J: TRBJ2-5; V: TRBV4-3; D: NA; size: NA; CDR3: CASSQDMGQTQYF; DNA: TGCGCCAGCAGCCAAGACATGGGGCAGACCCAGTACTTC
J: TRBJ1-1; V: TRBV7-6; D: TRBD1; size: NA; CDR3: CASTQGALDSTEAFF; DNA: TGTGCCAGCACCCAGGGGGCACTTGATAGCACTGAAGCTTTCTTT
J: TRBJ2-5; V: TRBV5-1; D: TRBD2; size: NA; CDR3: CASSLVSGGAGETQYF; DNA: TGCGCCAGCAGCTTGGTCAGCGGGGGGGCCGGAGAGACCCAGTACTTC
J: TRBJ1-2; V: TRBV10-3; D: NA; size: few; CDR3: CAISESILRGYYGYTF; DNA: TGTGCCATCAGTGAGTCGATCTTGCGGGGGTACTATGGCTACACCTTC
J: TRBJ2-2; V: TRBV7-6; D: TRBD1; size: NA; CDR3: CASRPTGPGELFF; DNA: TGTGCCAGCAGGCCGACAGGGCCCGGGGAGCTGTTTTTT
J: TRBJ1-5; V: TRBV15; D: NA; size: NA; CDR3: CATSRDLGSQPQHF; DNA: TGTGCCACCAGCAGAGATCTGGGGAGCCAGCCCCAGCATTTT
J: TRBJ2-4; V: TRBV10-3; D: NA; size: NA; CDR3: CAIRPEQGRKNIQYF; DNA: TGTGCCATCAGACCTGAGCAGGGTCGGAAAAACATTCAGTACTTC
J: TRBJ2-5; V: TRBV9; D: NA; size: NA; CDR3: CASSPPRGTQYF; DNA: TGTGCCAGCAGCCCCCCCCGGGGGACCCAGTACTTC
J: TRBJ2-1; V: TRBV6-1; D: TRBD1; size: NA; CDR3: CASSEATGQPWDEQFF; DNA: TGTGCCAGCAGTGAAGCAACGGGACAGCCCTGGGATGAGCAGTTCTTC